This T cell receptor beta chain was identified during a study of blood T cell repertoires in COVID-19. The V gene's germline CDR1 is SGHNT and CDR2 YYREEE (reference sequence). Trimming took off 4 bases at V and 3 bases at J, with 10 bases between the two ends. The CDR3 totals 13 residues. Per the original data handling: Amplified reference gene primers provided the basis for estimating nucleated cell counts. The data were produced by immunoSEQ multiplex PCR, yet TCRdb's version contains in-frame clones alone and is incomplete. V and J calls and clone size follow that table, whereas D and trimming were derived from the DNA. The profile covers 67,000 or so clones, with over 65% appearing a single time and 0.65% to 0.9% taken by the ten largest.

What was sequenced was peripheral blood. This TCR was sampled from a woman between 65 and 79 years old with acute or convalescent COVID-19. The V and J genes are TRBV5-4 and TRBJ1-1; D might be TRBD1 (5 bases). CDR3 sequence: CASSRGRDTEAFF. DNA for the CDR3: TGTGCCAGCAGCCGGGGGAGGGACACTGAAGCTTTCTTT.